This TCR beta chain is from a study of B cell selection in AIRE deficiency. The V and J ends lost 5 bases and 2 bases, in that order; junction bases with no gene match: 9. This CDR3 is built from 15 residues. Germline loops: CDR1 SQVTM, CDR2 ANQGSEA. Libraries were prepared by immunoSEQ multiplex PCR; TCRdb keeps only in-frame clonotypes and omits some of them. Of about 22,000 clones listed, 80% to 95% are singletons. Regulatory T cells were sorted as CD4+CD25hiCD127low/negative cells. Regarding this clone: Its antigen is undetermined.

Findings of the study overall: About a third of healthy-shared Treg TCRbeta sequences appeared in patient Tconv cells.

The clonotype comes from a human donor in good health. Sequencing used CD4+CD25+ Tregs sorted from PBMCs. The chain links TRBV29-1 to TRBJ2-3, with 8 bases lining up with TRBD2. The CDR3 loop reads CSVIPGLDPTDTQYF. The CDR3 DNA reads as TGCAGCGTTATACCGGGACTAGACCCCACAGATACGCAGTATTTT.